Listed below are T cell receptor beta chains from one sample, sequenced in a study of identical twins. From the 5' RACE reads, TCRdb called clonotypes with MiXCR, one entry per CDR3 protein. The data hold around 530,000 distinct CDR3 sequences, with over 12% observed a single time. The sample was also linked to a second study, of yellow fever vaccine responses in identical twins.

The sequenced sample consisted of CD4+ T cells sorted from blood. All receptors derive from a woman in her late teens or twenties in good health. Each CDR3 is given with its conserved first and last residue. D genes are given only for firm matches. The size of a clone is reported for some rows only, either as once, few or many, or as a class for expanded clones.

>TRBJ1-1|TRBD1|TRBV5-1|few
TGCGCCAGCAGCCAACTAACAGGGGGCATCACTGAAGCTTTCTTT
CASSQLTGGITEAFF
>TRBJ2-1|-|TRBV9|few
TGTGCCAGCACCAGGGCGATGAGCTCCTACAATGAGCAGTTCTTC
CASTRAMSSYNEQFF
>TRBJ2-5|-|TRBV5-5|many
TGTGCCAGCAGCACCAGAGTCCGAGAGACCCAGTACTTC
CASSTRVRETQYF
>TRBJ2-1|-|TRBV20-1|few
TGCAGTGCTAGAGGTCAAACTAGCTCCTACAATGAGCAGTTCTTC
CSARGQTSSYNEQFF
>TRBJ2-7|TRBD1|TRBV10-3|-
TGTGCCATCAGCGTTGGGACAGGGACGTTTTACGAGCAGTACTTC
CAISVGTGTFYEQYF
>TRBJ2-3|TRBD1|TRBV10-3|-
TGTGCCATCAGTGAGACGACAGGGTCTGGCACAGATACGCAGTATTTT
CAISETTGSGTDTQYF
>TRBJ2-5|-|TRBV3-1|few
TGTGCCAGCAGCCCGAATCAAGGGTCGGAGACCCAGTACTTC
CASSPNQGSETQYF
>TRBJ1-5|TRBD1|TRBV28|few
TGTGCCAGCTGGTTACAGGGGGCGAGTAGCAATCAGCCCCAGCATTTT
CASWLQGASSNQPQHF
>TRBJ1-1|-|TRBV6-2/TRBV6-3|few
TGTGCCAGCAGCCCACACGGCACTGAAGCTTTCTTT
CASSPHGTEAFF
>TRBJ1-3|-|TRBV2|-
TGTGCTCCCCCAGGAGGGACCATATATTTT
CAPPGGTIYF
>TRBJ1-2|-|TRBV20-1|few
TGCAGTGCTAGCGCAGGCGGGGCCATCGACTATGGCTACACCTTC
CSASAGGAIDYGYTF
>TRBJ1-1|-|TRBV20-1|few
TGCAGTCCTAGGGGTGTAGTGCACACTGAAGCTTTCTTT
CSPRGVVHTEAFF
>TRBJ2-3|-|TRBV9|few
TGTGCCAGCAGAGGCAGTCTTGCTAGCACAGATACGCAGTATTTT
CASRGSLASTDTQYF
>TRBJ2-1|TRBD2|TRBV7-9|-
TGTGCCAGCAGCTTTCTAGCGGAGTACAATGAGCAGTTCTTC
CASSFLAEYNEQFF
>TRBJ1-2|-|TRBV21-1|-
TGTGCCAGCTTACCCGAGGGAGCAACCGCTAACTATGGCTACACCTTC
CASLPEGATANYGYTF
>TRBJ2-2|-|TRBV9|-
TGTGCCAGCAGCGCAGGTTTTCCCACCGGGGAGCTGTTTTTT
CASSAGFPTGELFF
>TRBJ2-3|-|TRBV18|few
TGTGCCAGCTCACCCGGGACTCTCACAGATACGCAGTATTTT
CASSPGTLTDTQYF
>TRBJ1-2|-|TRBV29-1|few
TGCGGCTGCGAGTGGGCTGGGTATGGCTACACCTTC
CGCEWAGYGYTF
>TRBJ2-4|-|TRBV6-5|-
TGTGCCAGCAGATATACAACAAGACCGAGGGCTTCCAAAAACATTCAGTACTTC
CASRYTTRPRASKNIQYF
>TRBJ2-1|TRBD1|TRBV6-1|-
TGTGCCAGCAGTCGCACCCCTCAGGGGGCTAGGGATGAGCAGTTCTTC
CASSRTPQGARDEQFF
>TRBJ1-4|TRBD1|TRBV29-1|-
TGCAGCGTTGGATGGGCAGGGGGGAATGAAAAACTGTTTTTT
CSVGWAGGNEKLFF
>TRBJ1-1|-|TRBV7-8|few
TGTGCCAGCAGCCCTGGGGTGGGGGCTTTCTTT
CASSPGVGAFF
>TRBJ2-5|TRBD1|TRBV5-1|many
TGCGCCAGCAGCAAGGGACAGCAAGAGACCCAGTACTTC
CASSKGQQETQYF
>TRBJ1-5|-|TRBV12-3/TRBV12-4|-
TGTGCCAGCAGTTTAGCGCGAGTTCAGCCCCAGCATTTT
CASSLARVQPQHF
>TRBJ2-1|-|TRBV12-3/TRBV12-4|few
TGTGCCAGCAGTTTAGGGCAGGTGCGAAATGAGCAGTTCTTC
CASSLGQVRNEQFF
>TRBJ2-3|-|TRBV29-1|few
TGCAGCGTTGAAGATCCTACAGATACGCAGTATTTT
CSVEDPTDTQYF
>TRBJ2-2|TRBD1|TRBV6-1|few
TGTGCCAGCAGCCCCTATCCGGGACAGGGTGATACCGGGGAGCTGTTTTTT
CASSPYPGQGDTGELFF
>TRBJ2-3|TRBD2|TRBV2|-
TGTGCCAGCAGTGAATTGGGGCGGGAGACTCGAGATACGCAGTATTTT
CASSELGRETRDTQYF
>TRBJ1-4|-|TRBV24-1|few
TGTGCCACCAGATCCGGCCGAACCTTTAAAAAACTGTTTTTT
CATRSGRTFKKLFF
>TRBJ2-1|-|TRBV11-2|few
TGTGCCAGCAGCTTAGAGCGGGTGGTAGTAAATGAGCAGTTCTTC
CASSLERVVVNEQFF
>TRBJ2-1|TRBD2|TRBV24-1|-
TGTGCCACCAGTGACATAGCGGGGGGGCCACGGAATGAGCAGTTCTTC
CATSDIAGGPRNEQFF
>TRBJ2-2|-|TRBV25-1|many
TGTGCCAGCAGTGAGTTCGCGGGATCTGCGCAATCGACGAACACCGGGGAGCTGTTTTTT
CASSEFAGSAQSTNTGELFF
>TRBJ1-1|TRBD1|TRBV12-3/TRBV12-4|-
TGTGCCAGCAGTTATTTAACGACAGGGAGCACTGAAGCTTTCTTT
CASSYLTTGSTEAFF
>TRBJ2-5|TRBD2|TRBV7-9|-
TGTGCCAGCAGCTTATCCAGCGGGAGACAAGAGACCCAGTACTTC
CASSLSSGRQETQYF
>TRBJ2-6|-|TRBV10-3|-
TGTGCCATCAGTGAGTCTGGGGGCGGGAACTGGGCCAACGTCCTGACTTTC
CAISESGGGNWANVLTF
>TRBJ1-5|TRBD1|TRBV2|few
TGTGCCAGCAGTCCGGGACAGGGAATGGGCAATCAGCCCCAGCATTTT
CASSPGQGMGNQPQHF
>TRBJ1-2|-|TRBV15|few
TGTGCCACCAGCAGACCTATTGGGGGCTACACCTTC
CATSRPIGGYTF
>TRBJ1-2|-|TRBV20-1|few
TGCAGTGCTAGAGATGTCCTGAGACAGGAGAACTATGGCTACACCTTC
CSARDVLRQENYGYTF
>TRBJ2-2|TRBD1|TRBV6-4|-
TGTGCCAGCAGTGAAGACAGGGTCGGGGAGCTGTTTTTT
CASSEDRVGELFF
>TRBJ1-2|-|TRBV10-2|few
TGCGCCAGCAGTGAGTCGAATGTTTTCAGTGGCTACACCTTC
CASSESNVFSGYTF
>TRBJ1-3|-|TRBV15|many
TGTGCCACCAGCAGAGATCGTTTGGTTGGAAACACCATATATTTT
CATSRDRLVGNTIYF
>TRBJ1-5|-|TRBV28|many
TGTGCCAGCAGTCTCCTAATGGGGGAAGTGGCCCAGCATTTT
CASSLLMGEVAQHF
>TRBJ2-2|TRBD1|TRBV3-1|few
TGTGCCAGCAGCTCCCGACAGGGCGGGGAGCTGTTTTTT
CASSSRQGGELFF
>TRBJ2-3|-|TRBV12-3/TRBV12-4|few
TGTGCCAGCAGTTTATCAGGGGGGGGAAGCACAGATACGCAGTATTTT
CASSLSGGGSTDTQYF
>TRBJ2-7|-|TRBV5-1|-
TGCGCCAGCAGCGCAGGAGGGAGCGCGTACGAGCAGTACTTC
CASSAGGSAYEQYF
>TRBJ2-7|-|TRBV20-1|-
TGCAGTGCTAGAGTTCCGGGACTTGGACCTTACGAGCAGTACTTC
CSARVPGLGPYEQYF
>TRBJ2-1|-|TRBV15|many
TGTGCCACCAGCCAGAGAAATTCCGGGACCAACAATGAGCAGTTCTTC
CATSQRNSGTNNEQFF
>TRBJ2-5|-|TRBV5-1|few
TGCGCCAGCAGCTTGGGGGCAGGGGCGGCTCAAGAGACCCAGTACTTC
CASSLGAGAAQETQYF
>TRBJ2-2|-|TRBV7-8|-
TGTGCCAGCAGCTCCCAGAGGACGGCCCACACCGGGGAGCTGTTTTTT
CASSSQRTAHTGELFF
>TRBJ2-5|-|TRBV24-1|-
TGTGCCACCACAGGGCCGGGTGGGGAGACCCAGTACTTC
CATTGPGGETQYF
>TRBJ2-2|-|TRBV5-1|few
TGCGCCAGCAGAGGCAGGGCAAACACCGGGGAGCTGTTTTTT
CASRGRANTGELFF
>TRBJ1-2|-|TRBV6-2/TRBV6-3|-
TGTGCCAGCAGTTACTCGAATGCAGGTCGGGGCTACACCTTC
CASSYSNAGRGYTF
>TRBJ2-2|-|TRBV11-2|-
TGTGCCAGCAGCTCTAGTCTGGCGAACACCGGGGAGCTGTTTTTT
CASSSSLANTGELFF
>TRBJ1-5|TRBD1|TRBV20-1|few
TGCAGTGCTAGCCCAAGAGGGGGCTGGCAGCCCCAGCATTTT
CSASPRGGWQPQHF
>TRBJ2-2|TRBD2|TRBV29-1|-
TGCAGCGGTAGGGGACTAGCGGGAGGTGCGAACACCGGGGAGCTGTTTTTT
CSGRGLAGGANTGELFF
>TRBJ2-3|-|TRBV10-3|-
TGTGCCATCACCACGACCCGGTCGAAGGGGGCAGATACGCAGTATTTT
CAITTTRSKGADTQYF
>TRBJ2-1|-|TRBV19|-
TGTGCCAGTACCAATACGGGTGAGCAGTTCTTC
CASTNTGEQFF
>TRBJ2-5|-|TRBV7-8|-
TGTGCCTCTGGAACAGAGTCATTCCAAGAGACCCAGTACTTC
CASGTESFQETQYF
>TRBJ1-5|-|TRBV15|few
TGTGCCACCAGCAGACCTAATCAGCCCCAGCATTTT
CATSRPNQPQHF
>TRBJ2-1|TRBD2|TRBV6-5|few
TGTGCCAGCAGTTACACACATGCCGTGGCGGGAGGGCCCCATGAGCAGTTCTTC
CASSYTHAVAGGPHEQFF